These 26 T cell receptor beta chains originate from one sample sequenced in a study of cytomegalovirus exposure and HLA in healthy donors. Some clones are missing from TCRdb's copy, which holds only in-frame ones; the method was immunoSEQ multiplex PCR. The sample gives roughly 80,000 clones, about nine tenths of which show up once; 2% to 2.5% is in the top ten. Sequenced material: PBMCs. These receptors all come from a man aged 25 to 40 in good health and CMV-seronegative.

The V call is TRBV7-9, the J call TRBJ2-1; 10 bases align to TRBD2. Trimming took 5 bases from V and 6 from J; bases not matched to a gene: 10. Per the germline V gene, CDR1 is SEHNR and CDR2 is FQNEAQ (reference sequence). The CDR3 covers 16 residues. The CDR3 sequence: CASSPGEPSGSNEQFF. CDR3 sequence (DNA): TGTGCCAGCAGCCCAGGGGAGCCTAGCGGGAGCAATGAGCAGTTCTTC.

The sample holds one count of this clone. The chain combines TRBV5-1 with TRBJ1-1; TRBD1 aligns across 9 bases. The CDR3 runs 14 residues. Trimming removed 4 bases from V and 1 base from J; junction bases left unmatched: 2. Germline CDR1 is SGHRS and CDR2 is YFSETQ. The CDR3 bases are TGCGCCAGCAGCCCGGGACAGGGGAACACTGAAGCTTTCTTT. Its protein product is CASSPGQGNTEAFF.

The rearrangement uses TRBV5-4 and TRBJ1-1, with 10 nucleotides matching TRBD1. The J segment lost 5 bases and the V segment lost 2 bases, leaving 6 bases of the junction unmatched. This CDR3 has 15 residues. Per the germline V gene, CDR1 is SGHNT and CDR2 is YYREEE (reference sequence). The CDR3 bases are TGTGCCAGCAGCTTACAGGGACAGGGGATGACTGAAGCTTTCTTT. As protein: CASSLQGQGMTEAFF.

The chain links TRBV19 to TRBJ1-3; no firm D call. This CDR3 contains 14 residues. Trimming removed 2 bases from V and 1 base from J, with 6 bases in between. CDR1 and CDR2 (germline): LNHDA, SQIVND (reference sequence). CDR3 residues: CASSIMSSGNTIYF. CDR3 bases: TGTGCCAGTAGTATAATGTCATCTGGAAACACCATATATTTT.

This chain connects TRBV28 to TRBJ2-1, with TRBD2 identical over 7 bases. Germline-derived CDR1 and CDR2 are MDHEN and SYDVKM. With 9 bases clipped from V and 0 bases from J, the junction kept 5 bases outside the gene matches. The CDR3 totals 14 residues. The DNA of the CDR3 is TGTGCCAGTATTGTAGCGGGCTCCTACAATGAGCAGTTCTTC. As protein: CASIVAGSYNEQFF.

The chain uses TRBV29-1 and TRBJ2-1; 7 nucleotides align to TRBD2. The CDR3 consists of 15 residues. With V trimmed by 4 bases and J by 4 bases, 10 bases remained unmatched. Germline CDR1 SQVTM, CDR2 ANQGSEA. The CDR3 DNA follows: TGCAGCGTTGCAGCGACTAGCCGCCTTTACAATGAGCAGTTCTTC. This gives the protein CSVAATSRLYNEQFF.

The chain joins TRBV29-1 to TRBJ2-1, with 12 positions matching TRBD2. The germline CDR1 and CDR2 sequences are SQVTM and ANQGSEA. With V trimmed by 5 bases and J by 2 bases, 16 bases remained unmatched. The CDR3 spans 19 residues. The CDR3 DNA follows: TGCAGCGTTCGCTCTCGCGGACTAGCGGGATTCAGTCCCTACAATGAGCAGTTCTTC. Protein sequence: CSVRSRGLAGFSPYNEQFF.

J is TRBJ2-2 and V is TRBV5-1; 9 bases align to TRBD1. Trimming took 4 bases from V and 3 from J; bases not matched to a gene: 7. CDR1 SGHRS and CDR2 YFSETQ come from the germline V gene. The CDR3 loop spans 16 amino acids. CDR3 in amino acids: CASSLTGGRDTGELFF. The CDR3 DNA follows: TGCGCCAGCAGCCTCACAGGGGGCCGCGACACCGGGGAGCTGTTTTTT.

Written as DNA, the CDR3 is TGTGCCAGCAGCAATGCGGGTTTAAGGTCTGAAGCTTTCTTT. Translating gives CASSNAGLRSEAFF. The chain has TRBV6-6 and TRBJ1-1; no firm D call. Germline CDR1 and CDR2: MNHNY and SVGAGI (reference sequence). The CDR3 runs to 14 residues. The ends were cut back, 6 bases at V and 6 bases at J, with 17 bases in the middle.

This chain joins TRBV7-2 and TRBJ2-1; 11 nucleotides agree with TRBD2. From germline, CDR1 is SGHTA and CDR2 FQGNSA. The ends lost 5 bases at V and 10 bases at J; junction bases unmatched: 19. The CDR3 totals 18 residues. The DNA of the CDR3 is TGTGCCAGCAGCCCTCTACTCGGGGCTAGCGGGAGGTCAGGGGAGCAGTTCTTC. Protein sequence: CASSPLLGASGRSGEQFF. Complete variable domain (other parts from reference TRBV7-2 and TRBJ2-1): GAGVSQSPSNKVTEKGKDVELRCDPISGHTALYWYRQSLGQGLEFLIYFQGNSAPDKSGLPSDRFSAERTGGSVSTLTIQRTQQEDSAVYLCASSPLLGASGRSGEQFFGPGTRLTVL.

The CDR3 region is CASSPETKGGSRGYTF. CDR3 DNA: TGTGCCAGCAGTCCTGAGACGAAAGGGGGCTCTCGAGGCTACACCTTC. The J gene is TRBJ1-2, the V gene TRBV28, with 7 bases fitting TRBD1. This CDR3 is built from 16 residues. Looked up from germline, CDR1 is MDHEN and CDR2 is SYDVKM. With 5 bases clipped from V and 8 bases from J, the junction kept 17 bases outside the gene matches.

The chain recombines TRBV10-3 with TRBJ2-5, with a tentative D call TRBD1 (5 bases). The length of the CDR3 is 13 residues. Trimming removed 3 bases from V and 5 bases from J, with 10 bases in between. Germline values: CDR1 ENHRY, CDR2 SYGVKD. This CDR3 is CAISDRVGETQYF. The CDR3 DNA follows: TGTGCCATCAGTGACAGGGTAGGGGAGACCCAGTACTTC.

The chain recombines TRBV13 with TRBJ1-2; TRBD1 aligns across 7 bases. The germline V gene encodes CDR1 PRHDT and CDR2 FYEKMQ (reference sequence). The CDR3 is made up of 15 amino acids. J lost 4 bases, V lost 6 bases, and 11 bases had no gene match. The CDR3 protein is CASRLRTGTIYGYTF. The CDR3 nucleotides are TGTGCCAGCAGACTACGGACAGGAACCATCTATGGCTACACCTTC.

Notes on this clone: This is likely a read error, given that the CDR3 carries no conserved phenylalanine or tryptophan at its end. The DNA is omitted, as the CDR3 cannot be located on it reliably, and the CDR3 follows TCRdb's listing. J is TRBJ2-7 and V is TRBV6-4; the table names TRBD1, a call not compared with the DNA. Germline V gives CDR1 MRHNA, CDR2 SNTAGT. From its first to its last residue, the CDR3 has 12 amino acids. The CDR3 is CASSDSRRQGAT.

The chain employs TRBV2 and TRBJ2-2, with D uncertain. The CDR3 extends over 13 amino acids. The V gene's germline CDR1 is SNHLY and CDR2 FYNNEI. Trimming removed 7 bases at V and 5 bases at J, with 11 bases between. CDR3: CASTSSSTGELFF. The CDR3 DNA is TGTGCCAGCACTTCAAGCTCGACCGGGGAGCTGTTTTTT.

The chain has TRBV27 and TRBJ1-4; 7 bases line up with TRBD1. Germline values: CDR1 MNHEY, CDR2 SMNVEV (reference sequence). The CDR3 sequence is 19 residues long. The V and J ends lost 0 bases and 0 bases, in that order; junction bases with no gene match: 10. CDR3: CASSLSGGRGTATNEKLFF. CDR3 bases: TGTGCCAGCAGTTTATCGGGGGGTAGGGGGACAGCAACTAATGAAAAACTGTTTTTT. Using reference TRBV27 and TRBJ1-4 for the parts outside the CDR3, the full variable domain is EAQVTQNPRYLITVTGKKLTVTCSQNMNHEYMSWYRQDPGLGLRQIYYSMNVEVTDKGDVPEGYKVSRKEKRNFPLILESPSPNQTSLYFCASSLSGGRGTATNEKLFFGSGTQLSVL.

The chain combines TRBV5-1 with TRBJ2-2; 8 positions agree with TRBD1. In germline, CDR1 is SGHRS, CDR2 YFSETQ. The length of the CDR3 is 17 residues. V trimming: 0 bases; J trimming: 3 bases; junction bases outside the gene matches: 7. CDR3 in amino acids: CASSLARGRVDTGELFF. CDR3 nucleotide sequence: TGCGCCAGCAGCTTGGCCAGGGGGCGCGTTGACACCGGGGAGCTGTTTTTT.

CDR3 loop: CASSQPTAGQETQYF. In DNA form, the CDR3 reads TGTGCCAGCAGCCAACCTACGGCAGGCCAAGAGACCCAGTACTTC. This chain joins TRBV14 and TRBJ2-5; D uncertain. Germline CDR1 is SGHDN and CDR2 is FVKESK. The CDR3 is made up of 15 amino acids. The ends were cut back, 2 bases at V and 1 base at J, with 11 bases in the middle.

The J gene is TRBJ2-1, the V gene TRBV27; 7 bases fit TRBD1. CDR1 is MNHEY, CDR2 SMNVEV, per germline (reference sequence). Trimming took 7 bases from V and 3 from J; bases not matched to a gene: 9. The CDR3 has 15 amino acids. Here the CDR3 DNA reads TGTGCCAGCAACGACGCCGGGACAGACTACAATGAGCAGTTCTTC. It yields the protein CASNDAGTDYNEQFF.

The chain links TRBV5-1 to TRBJ2-2; 8 positions agree with TRBD1. V lost 0 bases, J lost 5 bases, and 0 bases stayed unmatched. Germline CDR1 is SGHRS and CDR2 is YFSETQ. The CDR3 loop spans 14 amino acids. The CDR3 region has the DNA TGCGCCAGCAGCTTGGGACAGGGGACCGGGGAGCTGTTTTTT. This encodes CASSLGQGTGELFF.

The chain couples TRBV29-1 to TRBJ1-2, with a possible D match to TRBD1 (5 bases). The CDR3 runs 11 residues. V was cut by 6 bases and J by 8 bases, with 13 bases left in between. Germline CDR1 is SQVTM and CDR2 is ANQGSEA. The CDR3 loop reads CSVRGGGGYTF. The CDR3 DNA is TGCAGCGTCCGGGGGGGTGGAGGCTACACCTTC. The variable domain in full, with the rest retrieved from reference TRBV29-1 and TRBJ1-2, is SAVISQKPSRDICQRGTSLTIQCQVDSQVTMMFWYRQQPGQSLTLIATANQGSEATYESGFVIDKFPISRPNLTFSTLTVSNMSPEDSSIYLCSVRGGGGYTFGSGTRLTVV.

The gene calls are TRBV5-1 and TRBJ2-1; TRBD1 matches 10 bases. CDR1 is SGHRS and CDR2 is YFSETQ in the germline V gene. The CDR3 consists of 16 residues. The junction had 11 bases not matched to a gene; V was cut back by 4 bases and J by 7 bases. The CDR3: CASSAAATGGLNEQFF. In DNA form, the CDR3 reads TGCGCCAGCAGCGCAGCGGCGACAGGGGGCCTGAATGAGCAGTTCTTC.

This chain uses TRBV15 with TRBJ1-1; no firm D call. The CDR3 is made up of 11 amino acids. Trimming took off 4 bases at V and 8 bases at J, with 8 bases between the two ends. Germline lookup yields CDR1 LNHNV and CDR2 YYDKDF (reference sequence). The CDR3 sequence: CATSNGREAFF. The CDR3 DNA reads as TGTGCCACCAGCAATGGCAGGGAAGCTTTCTTT.

The V gene is TRBV9, the J gene TRBJ2-2, with D tentatively TRBD2 (7 bases). This CDR3 has 18 amino acids. Per germline, CDR1 SGDLS and CDR2 YYNGEE. Trimming stripped 6 bases from V and 4 bases from J, with 25 bases between. In nucleotides, the CDR3 is TGTGCCAGCACAAAACTCGACGGGGGGCGCAGGGCCACCGGGGAGCTGTTTTTT. As protein: CASTKLDGGRRATGELFF. The full variable domain, completed using reference TRBV9 and TRBJ2-2, is DSGVTQTPKHLITATGQRVTLRCSPRSGDLSVYWYQQSLDQGLQFLIQYYNGEERAKGNILERFSAQQFPDLHSELNLSSLELGDSALYFCASTKLDGGRRATGELFFGEGSRLTVL.

This clone was observed a few times. The chain couples TRBV9 to TRBJ1-1; D not resolved. The V end was cut by 3 bases, the J end by 0 bases, with 3 bases between. Per germline, CDR1 SGDLS and CDR2 YYNGEE. The CDR3 contains 12 residues. Here the CDR3 reads CASSALNTEAFF. CDR3 in DNA: TGTGCCAGCAGCGCGTTGAACACTGAAGCTTTCTTT.

The rearrangement joins TRBV5-1 to TRBJ2-2; 7 bases fit TRBD1. Germline V CDR1 and CDR2: SGHRS, YFSETQ. CDR3 length: 18 residues. Unmatched junction bases numbered 14, after V lost 6 bases and J lost 0 bases. CDR3 amino acids: CASKAGIPGQSNTGELFF. Written as DNA, the CDR3 is TGCGCCAGCAAAGCAGGGATACCGGGACAGTCGAACACCGGGGAGCTGTTTTTT.